This T cell receptor (beta chain) appears in the sequencing data of a study of T cells in Graves' hyperthyroidism and ophthalmopathy (dated by TCRdb to between 2019 and 2020). About the study as a whole: Peripheral blood samples were taken at initial diagnosis, before any treatment was given. TCR V-J signatures able to tell the groups apart were searched for in a discovery cohort of 100 or so patients, of whom 43 had Graves' ophthalmopathy and around 56 had stable Graves' hyperthyroidism. An independent validation cohort of 18 to 20 hyperthyroidism patients and about 16 patients who later progressed to ophthalmopathy tested prospective prediction of ophthalmopathy. For training and testing, the 100 or so patients in the discovery cohort were randomly divided in a 7:3 ratio. In more than 5 Graves' hyperthyroidism patients, the study also compared T-cell repertoires from thyroid tissue with T-cell repertoires from blood. Following sampling, methimazole starting at 30 mg daily was given to hyperthyroidism patients, and high-dose intravenous methylprednisolone was given to ophthalmopathy patients. According to the paper, TCR Vbeta CDR3 sequencing was carried out on approximately 140 peripheral blood samples, which came from fewer than 50 ophthalmopathy, 80 or so hyperthyroidism and about 17 progressor patients.

Sequences MNHNS (CDR1) and SASEGT (CDR2) are obtained from the germline V gene. Including cysteine and phenylalanine, the CDR3 has 15 amino acids. Only the CDR3 portion is preserved as DNA: 45 bases, with reading frame beginning at the first base. V is trimmed back by 6 bases and J by 8 bases, and the junction contains 7 bases that no gene match accounts for. This clonotype appeared many times. It has no known antigen specificity. Nothing much larger sits one base from this clone, and base qualities are not available. General findings and caveats noted by the study authors: A model built on a 13 V-J signature distinguished ophthalmopathy from stable hyperthyroidism, reaching roughly 88% sensitivity and around 82% specificity in cross-validation and 80%/75% in testing. Blood samples also contained most of the expanded thyroid clonotypes (frequency above 0.001), which suggests that blood repertoires may reflect thyroid immune responses. No statistical method was used to set the sample size in advance, and investigators knew the group allocation. In validation, the model predicted progression to ophthalmopathy a median of around 6.5 months before onset, with around 70% sensitivity and roughly 72% specificity.

Hyperthyroidism patients were newly diagnosed, with disease duration under 2 months, and aged 18 to 65 years. Patients with uncontrolled infections, other autoimmune diseases, pregnancy or lactation were excluded. Diagnoses were established on the basis of clinical symptoms, serum thyroxine and TRAb, thyroid ultrasound, and orbital computed tomography. Blood from progressor patients was drawn when they were first diagnosed with hyperthyroidism, before any ophthalmopathy symptoms appeared. Ficoll-Paque density gradient centrifugation was used to isolate PBMCs from around 10 ml of fresh peripheral blood. Progressor patients were defined as those initially diagnosed with Graves' hyperthyroidism in whom ophthalmopathy developed during follow-up. Total RNA was extracted with Trizol reagent, and quality was checked on an Agilent 2100 Bioanalyzer. The TCR beta CDR3 regions were amplified from the RNA transcripts. The first round of RT-PCR for the TCR CDR3 was performed with the HTBI primer set and the Qiagen OneStep RT-PCR kit. Libraries were constructed in a second round of multiplex PCR, after which size selection and purification were performed. Paired-end sequencing of the libraries was performed with 100 bp reads on an Illumina HiSeq2000. For the original study's pipeline: SOAPnuke was used to process the raw data, with reads discarded if the reads contained adapters or uncalled bases, had a mean Phred below 15, or lacked an exact constant-primer or identifier match. High-quality paired reads were merged with COPE v1.2.5, and unique nucleotide sequences were defined as clonotypes. MiTCR v1.1 was used to align the clonotypes against IMGT TRBV, TRBD and TRBJ reference segments. Only V-J combinations with frequency above 0.0001, covering 99% to 99.2% of repertoires, were analysed. A TCS score was defined as the ratio of F50 (clonal expansion) to E x V (chaos), with BLOSUM62-based TCRdist applied between CDR3 peptides within each V-J. Welch's t-statistics and random forest reduced 450 to 600 V-J features to about 13, which were used in a naive Bayes classifier (R e1071). The public reads were quality trimmed at Q25 with fastp and then assembled into clones with MiXCR by TCRdb, keeping productive beta chains. When rows share a CDR3 protein, they turn into one entry using the most common DNA and genes. What appears here as the V and J calls and clone size reflects TCRdb's work, not the paper's. In this sample the table shows about 380,000 distinct CDR3 sequences, around an eighth of which occur a single time. Jointly, the top ten make up more than 20% of the sample.

The V and J genes are TRBV6-1 and TRBJ2-1, with TRBD2 identical over 13 junction bases. The TCR comes from a man under 40 with Graves' hyperthyroidism that later progressed to Graves' ophthalmopathy. Sequencing input: blood. The DNA sequence reads TGTGCCAGCAGCCGAACTAGCGGGGGGGCGTATGAGCAGTTCTTC. Protein translation: CASSRTSGGAYEQFF.